The clone carrying this T cell receptor (beta chain) qualifies as medium-sized. The V gene lost 6 bases and the J gene lost 4 bases, with 16 bases spanning the gap. From germline, CDR1 is SQVTM and CDR2 ANQGSEA. The length of the CDR3 is 14 residues. This specimen comes from a study of T cell repertoires in aging, cancer and after chemotherapy. A mixed TRB-A/B primer pool amplified rearranged TRB by multiplex touch-down PCR. One entry per CDR3 protein, called by TCRdb with MiXCR from the multiplex PCR reads. This table holds about 2,900 distinct CDR3 sequences, about 23% found once. TCR beta rearrangements were amplified from peripheral blood genomic DNA.

The clonotype comes from a human donor with a solid tumor. Sequenced sample: blood. The chain employs TRBV29-1 and TRBJ1-5; the D gene is possibly TRBD1 (6 bases). The CDR3 region is CSVGGGQGNQPQHF. The CDR3 DNA follows: TGCAGCGTCGGAGGGGGGCAGGGTAATCAGCCCCAGCATTTT.